This T cell receptor beta chain was recorded in a study of regulatory T cells in long-lasting Graves disease. Arm-PCR of CDR3 regions and iRepertoire HTBI primers were the basis on which TCR beta libraries were built. MiXCR, run by TCRdb on the multiplex PCR reads, gives a single entry per CDR3 protein. This sample carries approximately 440,000 distinct CDR3 sequences, 23% of them seen once, and the ten largest clones take about a quarter. Described time point: persistent/refractory GD, antithyroid drugs over 5 years with positive TRAb. Researchers made the TCR library from RNA that was extracted from PBMCs. The CDR3 is made up of 15 amino acids. The V end lost 0 bases, the J end lost 5 bases, and 13 bases lay between the germline ends. Germline-derived CDR1 and CDR2 are LNHNV and YYDKDF (reference sequence). Study conclusions and caveats: Under persistent disease, TRBV28, TRBJ1-2 and TRBJ2-5 were used preferentially.

A note on this clonotype: What it recognizes is unknown.

The sequence was collected from a female donor with Graves disease. The chain links TRBV15 to TRBJ2-5; D might be TRBD2 (6 bases). The specimen comprised peripheral blood mononuclear cells (PBMCs), sampled when the disease was refractory, from a patient treated with antithyroid drugs. CDR3 nucleotide sequence: TGTGCCACCAGCAGAGATACGGGGGTCTGGGAGACCCAGTACTTC. Its translation is CATSRDTGVWETQYF.